Listed here are 10 T cell receptor beta chains from one sample, sequenced in a study of OX40 agonist ivuxolimab in advanced cancers. Libraries were prepared by immunoSEQ multiplex PCR; TCRdb keeps only in-frame clonotypes and omits some of them. The profile shows approximately 20,000 clones, roughly nine tenths of them singletons. Sample: CD4+ or CD8+ T cells sorted from blood, taken in a trial of the OX40 agonist ivuxolimab. These receptors were collected from an adult with an advanced solid tumor such as melanoma, head and neck, liver or kidney cancer.

This chain uses TRBV7-2 with TRBJ2-3; TRBD2 matches 10 bases. V gave up 0 bases and J gave up 5 bases; unmatched junction bases: 14. CDR3 length equals 19 residues. Germline V gives CDR1 SGHTA, CDR2 FQGNSA. The CDR3 region is CASSLAVPPAGGPEDTQYF. CDR3 nucleotides: TGTGCCAGCAGCTTAGCGGTACCTCCAGCGGGAGGGCCGGAAGATACGCAGTATTTT.

The rearrangement links TRBV12-5 to TRBJ2-1; tentative D call: TRBD2 (5 bases). Trimming took off 5 bases at V and 0 bases at J, with 14 bases between the two ends. The CDR3 loop spans 16 amino acids. CDR1 is LGHNT, CDR2 FRNRAP, per germline. CDR3 sequence: CASGPPGISSYNEQFF. The CDR3, as DNA: TGTGCTAGTGGTCCCCCCGGGATTAGCTCCTACAATGAGCAGTTCTTC.

The chain couples TRBV11-3 to TRBJ2-7; TRBD1 matches at 7 bases. The junction had 4 bases not matched to a gene; V was cut back by 5 bases and J by 0 bases. The CDR3 is 14 amino acids. The germline CDR1 and CDR2 sequences are SGHNT and YENEEA. CDR3 bases: TGTGCCAGCAGCCGAGGACAGGCCTCCTACGAGCAGTACTTC. Translated, it gives CASSRGQASYEQYF.

The chain uses TRBV10-2 and TRBJ2-7, with TRBD2 matching over 11 bases. In germline, CDR1 is WSHSY, CDR2 SAAADI. The ends lost 2 bases at V and 3 bases at J; junction bases unmatched: 0. This CDR3 contains 14 residues. In nucleotides, the CDR3 is TGCGCCAGCAGTGAGACTAGCGGGAGCTACGAGCAGTACTTC. Translated, it gives CASSETSGSYEQYF.

CDR3 loop: CASSLEGARSYTEAFF. The DNA of the CDR3 is TGTGCCAGCAGCTTGGAAGGGGCTCGTAGTTACACTGAAGCTTTCTTT. This chain connects TRBV5-5 to TRBJ1-1; D might be TRBD1 (5 bases). Germline V gene sequence: CDR1 SGHKS, CDR2 YYEKEE (reference sequence). The CDR3 is 16 amino acids. Trimming stripped 0 bases from V and 3 bases from J, with 15 bases between.

V and J are TRBV19 and TRBJ1-2; D not certain. The CDR3 has 13 residues. V was trimmed by 5 bases and J by 0 bases, leaving 7 bases between them. Per the germline V gene, CDR1 is LNHDA and CDR2 is SQIVND (reference sequence). In nucleotides, the CDR3 is TGTGCCAGTAGTCGGGCAGCTAACTATGGCTACACCTTC. This translates into CASSRAANYGYTF.

In its sample, this clone ranks as medium-sized. J is TRBJ2-2 and V is TRBV2, with D uncertain. The CDR3 covers 13 residues. The ends were cut back, 9 bases at V and 7 bases at J, with 15 bases in the middle. Germline CDR1 SNHLY, CDR2 FYNNEI. DNA for the CDR3: TGTGCCAGTACCTGGAGCGATGGCGGGGAGCTGTTTTTT. Its translation is CASTWSDGGELFF.

This clone was seen a single time. The chain joins TRBV7-2 to TRBJ2-7; D call uncertain. Per germline, CDR1 SGHTA and CDR2 FQGNSA. The germline V and J ends were trimmed by 2 bases and 2 bases, with 7 bases remaining between them. CDR3 size: 13 residues. The CDR3 nucleotides read TGTGCCAGCAGCTTAACGGACGCCTACGAGCAGTACTTC. This gives the protein CASSLTDAYEQYF.

The chain joins TRBV5-5 to TRBJ2-5; TRBD1 aligns across 7 bases. The V and J ends lost 4 bases and 1 base, in that order; junction bases with no gene match: 7. This CDR3 has 15 amino acids. Germline V gives CDR1 SGHKS, CDR2 YYEKEE (reference sequence). This chain's CDR3 is CASSDRDSTQETQYF. In DNA, the CDR3 is TGTGCCAGCAGCGACCGGGACAGCACCCAAGAGACCCAGTACTTC.

The chain couples TRBV19 to TRBJ2-1; 7 nucleotides match TRBD2. Trimming took 0 bases from V and 7 from J; bases not matched to a gene: 15. Germline lookup yields CDR1 LNHDA and CDR2 SQIVND (reference sequence). This CDR3 has 18 amino acids. CDR3 nucleotide sequence: TGTGCCAGTAGTATAGATGGGCACTTGGGGGGGGGAAGGAATGAGCAGTTCTTC. Protein sequence: CASSIDGHLGGGRNEQFF.